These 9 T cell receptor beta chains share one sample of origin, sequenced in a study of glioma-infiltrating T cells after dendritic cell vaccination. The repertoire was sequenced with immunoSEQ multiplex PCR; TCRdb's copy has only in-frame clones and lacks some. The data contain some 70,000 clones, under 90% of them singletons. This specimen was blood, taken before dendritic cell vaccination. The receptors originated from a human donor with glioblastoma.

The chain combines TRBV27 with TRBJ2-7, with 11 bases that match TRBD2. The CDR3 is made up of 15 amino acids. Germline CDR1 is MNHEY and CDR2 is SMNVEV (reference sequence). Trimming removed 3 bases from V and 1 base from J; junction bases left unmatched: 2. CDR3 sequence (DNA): TGTGCCAGCAGTTTGAGACTAGCGGGGTCCTACGAGCAGTACTTC. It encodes CASSLRLAGSYEQYF.

CDR3 region: CASSLAGVLSGANVLTF. CDR3 coding DNA: TGTGCCAGCAGTTTGGCAGGGGTGCTATCTGGGGCCAACGTCCTGACTTTC. The J gene is TRBJ2-6, the V gene TRBV27, with D perhaps TRBD1 (6 bases). This CDR3 is 17 amino acids long. V lost 3 bases and J lost 1, with 13 bases in between. CDR1 is MNHEY and CDR2 is SMNVEV in the germline V gene (reference sequence).

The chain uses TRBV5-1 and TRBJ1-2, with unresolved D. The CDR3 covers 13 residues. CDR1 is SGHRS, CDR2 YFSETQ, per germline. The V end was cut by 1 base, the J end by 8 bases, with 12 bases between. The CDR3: CASSLPGVEGYTF. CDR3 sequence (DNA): TGCGCCAGCAGCTTGCCCGGGGTGGAAGGCTACACCTTC.

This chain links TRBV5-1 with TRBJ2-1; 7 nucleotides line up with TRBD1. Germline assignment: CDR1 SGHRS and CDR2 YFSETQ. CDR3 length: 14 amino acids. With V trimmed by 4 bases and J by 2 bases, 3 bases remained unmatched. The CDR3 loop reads CASSLTGTYNEQFF. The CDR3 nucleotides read TGCGCCAGCAGCCTGACAGGGACCTACAATGAGCAGTTCTTC. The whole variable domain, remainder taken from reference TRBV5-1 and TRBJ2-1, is KAGVTQTPRYLIKTRGQQVTLSCSPISGHRSVSWYQQTPGQGLQFLFEYFSETQRNKGNFPGRFSGRQFSNSRSEMNVSTLELGDSALYLCASSLTGTYNEQFFGPGTRLTVL.

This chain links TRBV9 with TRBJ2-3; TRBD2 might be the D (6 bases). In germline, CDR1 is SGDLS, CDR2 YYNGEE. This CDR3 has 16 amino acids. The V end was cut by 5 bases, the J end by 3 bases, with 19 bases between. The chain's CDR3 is CASSSGTPLGTDTQYF. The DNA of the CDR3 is TGTGCCAGCAGTTCCGGGACTCCGCTCGGGACAGATACGCAGTATTTT.

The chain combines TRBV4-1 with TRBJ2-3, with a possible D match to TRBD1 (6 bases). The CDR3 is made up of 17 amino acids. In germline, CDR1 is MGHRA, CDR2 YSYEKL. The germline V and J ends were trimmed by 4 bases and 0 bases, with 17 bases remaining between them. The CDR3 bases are TGCGCCAGCAGCCGCCCCGGTCTTCAGGGGAGCACAGATACGCAGTATTTT. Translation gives CASSRPGLQGSTDTQYF.

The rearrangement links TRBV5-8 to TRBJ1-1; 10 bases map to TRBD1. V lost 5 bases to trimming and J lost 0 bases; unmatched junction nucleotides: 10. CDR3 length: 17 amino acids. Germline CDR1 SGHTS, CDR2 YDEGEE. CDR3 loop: CASRTGTGAILNTEAFF. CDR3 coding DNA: TGTGCCAGCAGGACCGGGACAGGGGCGATCCTGAACACTGAAGCTTTCTTT.

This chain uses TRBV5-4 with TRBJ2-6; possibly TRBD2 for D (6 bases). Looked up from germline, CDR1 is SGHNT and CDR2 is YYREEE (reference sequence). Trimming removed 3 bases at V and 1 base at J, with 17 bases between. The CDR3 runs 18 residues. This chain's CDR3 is CASSSWGVGGSGANVLTF. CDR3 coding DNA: TGTGCCAGCAGCTCGTGGGGGGTTGGGGGGTCTGGGGCCAACGTCCTGACTTTC.

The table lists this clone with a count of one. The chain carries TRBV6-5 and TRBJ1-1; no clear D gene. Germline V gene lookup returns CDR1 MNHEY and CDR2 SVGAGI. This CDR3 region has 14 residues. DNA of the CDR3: TGTACCTCTTTCCGGGATTCAGCGGACACTGAAGCTTTCTTT. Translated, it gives CTSFRDSADTEAFF.